This TCR beta chain was retrieved from a study of OX40 agonist ivuxolimab in advanced cancers. Study-wide background: In three patients, partial responses were observed, one with hepatocellular carcinoma and two with cutaneous melanoma. Study observations and caveats: Low levels of normalized T-cell clonal expansion also appeared in some nonresponders. Clonal expansion by week 6 occurred in CD4+ and CD8+ blood T cells (at 0.1 to 3.0 mg/kg).

Clones were sequenced by immunoSEQ multiplex PCR, and TCRdb holds only the in-frame ones, with some missing. The sample lists 50,000 to 55,000 clones; roughly 84% were seen once. Notes on this clone: The target antigen is unknown.

The sequence was obtained from an adult with an advanced solid tumor such as melanoma, head and neck, liver or kidney cancer. The sequencing used CD4+ or CD8+ T cells sorted from blood, collected in a trial of the OX40 agonist ivuxolimab.

The CDR3, as DNA: TGTGCCAGTTTCACTGGAGGGGGGAGTGGTGGGGCCAACGTCCTGACTTTC. This codes for CASFTGGGSGGANVLTF. The chain combines TRBV19 with TRBJ2-6; either TRBD1 or TRBD2 may supply D (6 bases each). CDR1 LNHDA and CDR2 SQIVND come from the germline V gene (reference sequence). Trimming shortened V by 8 bases and J by 3 bases, and 20 bases separated the two germline ends. The CDR3 sequence is 17 residues long.